This T cell receptor beta chain was documented in a study of cytomegalovirus exposure and HLA in healthy donors. Background on the study: Early released data had 65 million to 100 million unique TCRs, all coming from HLA-typed donors.

Regarding this clone: Antigen unknown.

General study points: Available immune exposure information covered CMV serostatus only.

Germline trimming cut 7 bases from V and 3 bases from J; bases unmatched to any gene: 6. The CDR3 sequence is 14 residues long. From germline, CDR1 is MNHNS and CDR2 SASEGT. 60 Vbeta and 13 Jbeta primers were used in PCR. Only in-frame clones appear in the TCRdb table, and some are missing; sequencing was by immunoSEQ multiplex PCR. The table shows 200,000 to 250,000 clones, with approximately 84% occurring only once. The receptor comes from a middle-aged woman in good health and CMV-seronegative. This sequence joins TRBV6-1 and TRBJ1-5, with 7 bases matching TRBD1. Sequencing was performed on PBMCs. CDR3 coding DNA: TGTGCCAGCACCCGGGACAGTCTCAATCAGCCCCAGCATTTT. It encodes CASTRDSLNQPQHF.